This entry lists 32 T cell receptor beta chains sequenced from one sample in a study of human T cells and chemical hapten exposure. TCRdb itself ran the RACE reads through MiXCR, one entry per CDR3 protein. The table includes 70,000 or so distinct CDR3 sequences, 11% detected once. Time point defined: patch test 3, about 24 weeks after DPC sensitization. Regarding treatment: therapeutic diphenylcyclopropenone sensitization with weekly scalp DPC. Sequences were derived from whole blood, sampled in connection with sensitization to the hapten diphenylcyclopropenone (DPC). The receptors here all came from a woman in her forties or fifties with alopecia areata. Some clones in this sample may be carry-over from other donors' samples.

This clonotype showed up many times. The chain links TRBV29-1 to TRBJ2-7; tentative D call: TRBD2 (5 bases). Germline CDR1 SQVTM, CDR2 ANQGSEA. The germline V and J ends were trimmed by 5 bases and 0 bases, with 8 bases remaining between them. The CDR3 loop spans 12 amino acids. The CDR3, as DNA: TGCAGCGTTAGTGGGAGCTCCTACGAGCAGTACTTC. Its protein product is CSVSGSSYEQYF.

By share, this clonotype counts as medium-sized. This rearrangement joins TRBV23-1 to TRBJ1-5; D not certain. TRBV23-1 has ORF status, its function being uncertain. Trimming removed 2 bases from V and 0 bases from J, with 11 bases in between. This CDR3 is 16 amino acids long. The CDR3 DNA reads as TGCGCCAGCAGTCAAAAAGGGCCTTATAGCAATCAGCCCCAGCATTTT. This codes for CASSQKGPYSNQPQHF.

This clonotype was detected only a few times. The CDR3, as DNA: TGCGCCAGCAGCTCGTCTAACGGGCTCGACGATACGCAGTATTTT. Translation gives CASSSSNGLDDTQYF. The chain is built from TRBV5-1 and TRBJ2-3; D is unresolved. Per germline, CDR1 SGHRS and CDR2 YFSETQ. The germline V and J ends were trimmed by 3 bases and 6 bases, with 17 bases remaining between them. The CDR3 has 15 amino acids. The full variable domain, rest sourced from reference TRBV5-1 and TRBJ2-3, is KAGVTQTPRYLIKTRGQQVTLSCSPISGHRSVSWYQQTPGQGLQFLFEYFSETQRNKGNFPGRFSGRQFSNSRSEMNVSTLELGDSALYLCASSSSNGLDDTQYFGPGTRLTVL.

There are many counts of this clonotype. The chain employs TRBV7-9 and TRBJ1-3; D is unresolved. Germline CDR1 and CDR2: SEHNR and FQNEAQ (reference sequence). The CDR3 contains 15 residues. V lost 0 bases, J lost 3 bases, and 9 bases lay in between. The CDR3 sequence: CASSLAFSYGNTIYF. The CDR3 DNA reads as TGTGCCAGCAGCTTAGCGTTCAGCTATGGAAACACCATATATTTT. Full variable domain (missing parts from reference TRBV7-9 and TRBJ1-3): DTGVSQNPRHKITKRGQNVTFRCDPISEHNRLYWYRQTLGQGPEFLTYFQNEAQLEKSRLLSDRFSAERPKGSFSTLEIQRTEQGDSAMYLCASSLAFSYGNTIYFGEGSWLTVV.

This clonotype was recorded at least ten times. The chain recombines TRBV28 with TRBJ1-4, with 7 bases lining up with TRBD1. Germline lookup yields CDR1 MDHEN and CDR2 SYDVKM. V shed 3 bases, J shed 5 bases, and the junction held 6 bases outside the gene matches. The length of the CDR3 is 15 residues. The CDR3 protein is CASSFGQVKNEKLFF. Here the CDR3 DNA reads TGTGCCAGCAGTTTTGGACAGGTCAAAAATGAAAAACTGTTTTTT. The whole variable domain, filled in from reference TRBV28 and TRBJ1-4, reads DVKVTQSSRYLVKRTGEKVFLECVQDMDHENMFWYRQDPGLGLRLIYFSYDVKMKEKGDIPEGYSVSREKKERFSLILESASTNQTSMYLCASSFGQVKNEKLFFGSGTQLSVL.

This clonotype appeared many times. The rearrangement links TRBV7-9 to TRBJ1-5; D unclear. Trimming removed 1 base from V and 7 bases from J, with 11 bases in between. The germline V gene encodes CDR1 SEHNR and CDR2 FQNEAQ (reference sequence). The CDR3 contains 14 residues. CDR3 sequence (DNA): TGTGCCAGCAGCTTAGTGGGTCTTGGGCAGCCCCAGCATTTT. Residues: CASSLVGLGQPQHF.

This clonotype was recorded at least ten times. The CDR3 DNA reads as TGTGCCAGCAGCTCATCCCCCGGGGAGCGGAGCTCTGGGGCCAACGTCCTGACTTTC. The encoded protein is CASSSSPGERSSGANVLTF. The gene calls are TRBV11-2 and TRBJ2-6; maybe TRBD2 (5 bases). V was clipped by 4 bases and J by 0 bases, with 19 bases between them. The CDR3 runs to 19 residues. CDR1 is SGHAT and CDR2 is FQNNGV in the germline V gene.

This clonotype was seen more than once but under ten times. The chain links TRBV19 to TRBJ2-3; tentative D call: TRBD2 (6 bases). This CDR3 comprises 15 residues. Between the trimmed V and J ends, which lost 5 bases and 1 base, there was a span of 13 bases. Looked up from germline, CDR1 is LNHDA and CDR2 is SQIVND (reference sequence). The CDR3 nucleotides read TGTGCCAGTAGTCGCGGGGCCTTAGGCACAGATACGCAGTATTTT. Residues: CASSRGALGTDTQYF.

This clonotype was counted between two and nine times. The genes are TRBV5-1 and TRBJ1-6; possibly TRBD1 for D (5 bases). The CDR3 loop spans 15 amino acids. Germline loops: CDR1 SGHRS, CDR2 YFSETQ. Trimming stripped 4 bases from V and 10 bases from J, with 18 bases between. For the CDR3, the DNA is TGCGCCAGCAGCCCTGCGGCCGGGGGTAGGTCACCCCTCCACTTT. Translated, it gives CASSPAAGGRSPLHF.

V usage is TRBV11-2 and J usage is TRBJ2-5; unclear D gene. The CDR3 covers 14 residues. V was clipped by 4 bases and J by 0 bases, with 9 bases between them. Germline V CDR1 and CDR2: SGHAT, FQNNGV. The CDR3 reads CASSSPFNQETQYF. The DNA of the CDR3 is TGTGCCAGCAGCTCCCCGTTTAACCAAGAGACCCAGTACTTC.

The rearrangement joins TRBV29-1 to TRBJ1-4, with D tentatively TRBD1 (5 bases). The CDR3 extends over 13 amino acids. Germline V gene lookup returns CDR1 SQVTM and CDR2 ANQGSEA. The V end lost 4 bases, the J end lost 8 bases, and 14 bases lay between the germline ends. In DNA, the CDR3 is TGCAGCGTTGGGACGAACCCAGGGGAAAAACTGTTTTTT. Its translation is CSVGTNPGEKLFF.

This clonotype was counted many times. V gene TRBV18 combines with J gene TRBJ2-3; 7 bases are shared with TRBD1. The germline CDR1 and CDR2 sequences are KGHSH and LQKENI. The CDR3 has 13 residues. Trimming took 3 bases from V and 14 from J; bases not matched to a gene: 11. CDR3 in amino acids: CASSPRGQLYPYF. CDR3 bases: TGTGCCAGCTCACCGAGGGGACAGTTATATCCGTATTTT.

This clonotype was seen many times. The chain joins TRBV29-1 to TRBJ1-1; tentatively, D is TRBD1 (6 bases). V lost 8 bases, J lost 4 bases, and 11 bases lay in between. Germline lookup yields CDR1 SQVTM and CDR2 ANQGSEA. This CDR3 is 11 amino acids long. CDR3 bases: TGCAGCTTGAGGGGGAGCACTGAAGCTTTCTTT. This encodes CSLRGSTEAFF.

This clonotype appeared many times. The chain recombines TRBV7-9 with TRBJ1-3, with D hard to call. This CDR3 comprises 13 residues. Trimming removed 0 bases from V and 2 bases from J, with 2 bases in between. Germline-derived CDR1 and CDR2 are SEHNR and FQNEAQ (reference sequence). Written as DNA, the CDR3 is TGTGCCAGCAGCTTAGCGGCTGGAAACACCATATATTTT. It is translated as CASSLAAGNTIYF.

The V and J genes are TRBV29-1 and TRBJ2-4; D unresolved. The CDR3 extends over 13 amino acids. Germline CDR1 SQVTM, CDR2 ANQGSEA. V was clipped by 4 bases and J by 5 bases, with 12 bases between them. The CDR3 is CSVGFQRQNIQYF. The CDR3 DNA reads as TGCAGCGTTGGATTCCAGCGTCAAAACATTCAGTACTTC.

The CDR3 nucleotides read TGTGCCAGCAGTTTAACAGGGCAGTCACCCCTCCACTTT. This encodes CASSLTGQSPLHF. This rearrangement joins TRBV27 to TRBJ1-6; the D gene is possibly TRBD1 (6 bases). This CDR3 has 13 residues. The germline V gene encodes CDR1 MNHEY and CDR2 SMNVEV (reference sequence). Trimming shortened V by 2 bases and J by 10 bases, and 9 bases separated the two germline ends.

The rearrangement joins TRBV18 to TRBJ2-5, with TRBD1 as a possible D gene (5 bases). V lost 5 bases, J lost 2 bases, and 12 bases lay in between. Germline V lookup: CDR1 KGHSH, CDR2 LQKENI. CDR3 size: 14 residues. In DNA, the CDR3 is TGTGCCAGCTCAGTAGGACAAAAACAAGAGACCCAGTACTTC. Translation gives CASSVGQKQETQYF.

In its sample, this clonotype was seen many times. The rearrangement joins TRBV28 to TRBJ2-3, with 7 positions matching TRBD2. The CDR3 is made up of 14 amino acids. The germline V gene has CDR1 MDHEN and CDR2 SYDVKM. The V gene end was trimmed by 6 bases and the J gene end by 2 bases; junction bases not matched to a gene: 5. The CDR3 DNA reads as TGTGCCAGCAGCAAGGGGAGGGTCACAGATACGCAGTATTTT. Translated, it gives CASSKGRVTDTQYF. Full variable domain (rest looked up from reference TRBV28 and TRBJ2-3): DVKVTQSSRYLVKRTGEKVFLECVQDMDHENMFWYRQDPGLGLRLIYFSYDVKMKEKGDIPEGYSVSREKKERFSLILESASTNQTSMYLCASSKGRVTDTQYFGPGTRLTVL.

The sample holds many counts of this clonotype. The chain has TRBV11-2 and TRBJ1-1; D may be TRBD1 (6 bases). Germline V gene sequence: CDR1 SGHAT, CDR2 FQNNGV. Trimming took 4 bases from V and 0 from J, leaving 9 bases between them. This CDR3 comprises 14 residues. The CDR3 protein is CASSYRVMNTEAFF. CDR3 nucleotide sequence: TGTGCCAGCAGCTACAGGGTCATGAACACTGAAGCTTTCTTT.

This clonotype was seen repeatedly, ten times or more. The V call is TRBV20-1, the J call TRBJ1-1; D ambiguous. CDR1 is DFQATT, CDR2 SNEGSKA, per germline (reference sequence). Trimming left V 6 bases short and J 1 base short, with 9 bases between. This CDR3 comprises 12 residues. The CDR3 DNA sequence: TGCAGTGCGAAGGACCCGAACACTGAAGCTTTCTTT. Protein product: CSAKDPNTEAFF.

Details on this clonotype: A read error may be the cause here, since a much bigger clone is one base away. The J gene is TRBJ1-2, the V gene TRBV4-1; D unresolved. The CDR3 has 13 residues. Per germline, CDR1 MGHRA and CDR2 YSYEKL. The DNA of the CDR3 is TGCGCCAGCAGCCAATCTTACAGCTATGGCTACTCCTTC. Protein: CASSQSYSYGYSF.

This clonotype occurred many times. This sequence joins TRBV28 and TRBJ2-5; 12 positions agree with TRBD1. The V gene's germline CDR1 is MDHEN and CDR2 SYDVKM. The CDR3 has 16 amino acids. V was clipped by 5 bases and J by 2 bases; unmatched bases: 6. CDR3 amino acids: CASSIGTGGRQETQYF. CDR3 sequence (DNA): TGTGCCAGCAGTATAGGGACAGGGGGCAGGCAAGAGACCCAGTACTTC.

The genes are TRBV18 and TRBJ1-3; 8 positions agree with TRBD1. Trimming cost V 3 bases and J 4 bases; bases outside gene matches: 8. Germline CDR1 and CDR2: KGHSH and LQKENI. The CDR3 is 16 amino acids. Here the CDR3 reads CASSPDRGLLGNTIYF. In nucleotides, the CDR3 is TGTGCCAGCTCACCTGACAGGGGCCTACTGGGAAACACCATATATTTT.

This clonotype was counted between two and nine times. The J gene is TRBJ2-7, the V gene TRBV5-4; TRBD1 matches 9 bases. V shed 0 bases and J 2 bases; nucleotides not matched to a gene: 3. CDR3 length equals 15 residues. Germline-derived CDR1 and CDR2 are SGHNT and YYREEE (reference sequence). CDR3 sequence reads: CASSLGQGETYEQYF. CDR3 bases: TGTGCCAGCAGCTTGGGACAGGGGGAAACCTACGAGCAGTACTTC.

This clonotype has ten or more counts. The gene calls are TRBV18 and TRBJ2-1, with TRBD2 identical over 8 bases. The CDR3 totals 13 residues. Trimming at V came to 2 bases and at J to 9 bases, leaving 3 bases not matched to a gene. The V gene's germline CDR1 is KGHSH and CDR2 LQKENI. The CDR3 bases are TGTGCCAGCTCACCAGCGGGGGGCGGTGAGCAGTTCTTC. Translating it yields CASSPAGGGEQFF.

This clonotype was counted many times. This chain uses TRBV6-2 or TRBV6-3 with TRBJ1-2; TRBD1 might be the D (5 bases). The ends were cut back, 11 bases at V and 4 bases at J, with 17 bases in the middle. The CDR3 is 13 amino acids. Germline loops: CDR1 MNHEY, CDR2 SVGEGT. The CDR3 loop reads CAGSGTRAYGYTF. The CDR3, as DNA: TGTGCCGGTTCCGGGACGAGGGCCTATGGCTACACCTTC.

The V call is TRBV5-1, the J call TRBJ2-1, with D perhaps matching TRBD1 (5 bases). The V end was cut by 0 bases, the J end by 7 bases, with 11 bases between. The CDR3 runs 14 residues. Germline CDR1 is SGHRS and CDR2 is YFSETQ. The DNA of the CDR3 is TGCGCCAGCAGCTTGGAGACACAGGAAAATGAGCAGTTCTTC. Translation gives CASSLETQENEQFF.

This clonotype has ten or more counts. The V and J genes are TRBV6-2 or TRBV6-3 and TRBJ1-1, with a weak D call TRBD1 (5 bases). Looked up from germline, CDR1 is MNHEY and CDR2 is SVGEGT. V shed 3 bases and J shed 7 bases, with 12 bases lying between them. The CDR3 totals 13 residues. CDR3: CASSYLGHIEAFF. The CDR3 DNA follows: TGTGCCAGCAGTTATCTCGGACACATTGAAGCTTTCTTT.

This clonotype appeared once. V is TRBV28 and J is TRBJ2-7, with TRBD1 matching over 9 bases. The V gene's germline CDR1 is MDHEN and CDR2 SYDVKM. V shed 8 bases, J shed 3 bases, and the junction held 5 bases outside the gene matches. The CDR3 length is 13 residues. The CDR3 region is CASGRDRDYEQYF. The CDR3 coding sequence is TGTGCCAGCGGCCGGGACAGGGACTACGAGCAGTACTTC.

The sample holds a few counts of this clonotype. The gene calls are TRBV2 and TRBJ2-1, with D maybe TRBD2 (5 bases). The CDR3 runs 13 residues. The germline V and J ends were trimmed by 1 base and 9 bases, with 10 bases remaining between them. Germline CDR1 is SNHLY and CDR2 is FYNNEI. CDR3 DNA sequence: TGTGCCAGCAGTGAAGTGCGGGTTTTTGAGCAGTTCTTC. Its translation is CASSEVRVFEQFF.

V and J are TRBV7-2 and TRBJ2-1, with 8 bases aligning to TRBD2. The CDR3 extends over 16 amino acids. Per germline, CDR1 SGHTA and CDR2 FQGNSA. With V trimmed by 1 base and J by 4 bases, 6 bases remained unmatched. The CDR3 loop is CASSLGPRGVYNEQFF. CDR3 nucleotides: TGTGCCAGCAGCTTAGGCCCGCGGGGGGTTTACAATGAGCAGTTCTTC.

This clonotype was counted between two and nine times. V gene TRBV4-2 combines with J gene TRBJ2-7; 15 nucleotides line up with TRBD2. From germline, CDR1 is LGHNA and CDR2 YNFKEQ. The ends lost 4 bases at V and 2 bases at J; junction bases unmatched: 6. This CDR3 has 17 amino acids. The CDR3 coding sequence is TGTGCCAGCAGCCTCGGACTAGCGGGAGGGAATACCTACGAGCAGTACTTC. Protein product: CASSLGLAGGNTYEQYF.